This T cell receptor (beta chain) is drawn from a study of T cell clonotyping in hematopoietic cell transplantation. The study's findings and limits: Recipient TCR diversity dropped after transplant; expanded clonotypes rose from day 30 to 180. Few recipient clonotypes overlapped donors; over 95% were de novo at given depth.

Comments on this clone: Its target is not known.

Generated by immunoSEQ multiplex PCR, the TCRdb table keeps only in-frame clones and is missing some. The table has tens of thousands of clones, 95% seen once; the top ten hold about 1%. This CDR3 spans 15 amino acids. J lost 5 bases, V lost 2 bases, and 9 bases had no gene match. The V gene's germline CDR1 is SNHLY and CDR2 FYNNEI. J is TRBJ2-7 and V is TRBV2, with 7 bases fitting TRBD2. Sequencing was carried out using peripheral blood mononuclear cells. The TCR was taken from a man aged 30 to 39 in good health. Some clones in this sample may be carry-over from other donors' samples. This CDR3 reads CASSETGLEGHEQYF. CDR3 DNA: TGTGCCAGCAGTGAAACAGGACTAGAAGGCCACGAGCAGTACTTC.